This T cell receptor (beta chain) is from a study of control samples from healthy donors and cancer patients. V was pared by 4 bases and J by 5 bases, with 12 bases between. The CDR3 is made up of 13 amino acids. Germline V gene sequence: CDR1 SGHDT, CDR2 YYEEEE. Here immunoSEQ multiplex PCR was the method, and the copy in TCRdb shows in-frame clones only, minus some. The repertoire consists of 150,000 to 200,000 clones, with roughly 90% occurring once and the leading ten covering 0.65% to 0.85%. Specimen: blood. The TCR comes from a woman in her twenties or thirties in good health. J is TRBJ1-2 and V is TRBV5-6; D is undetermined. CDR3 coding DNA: TGTGCCAGCAGCCCGTATGGAGGGTATGGCTACACCTTC. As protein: CASSPYGGYGYTF.